These 13 T cell receptor beta chains were all obtained from the same sample, sequenced in a study of CD8 T cells in Susac syndrome. With random hexamers, reverse transcription was performed on about 0.45 to 1 ug of RNA. A single record per CDR3 protein comes from TCRdb applying MiXCR to the immunoSEQ multiplex PCR reads. Of around 200,000 distinct CDR3 sequences detected, approximately 95% appear once; the ten largest clones hold approximately 0.075%. The specimen sequenced was CD4+ T cells from PBMCs. The receptor source for this set is a human donor with multiple sclerosis.

This clonotype was observed once. The V and J genes are TRBV29-1 and TRBJ2-7, with a weak D call TRBD2 (6 bases). Germline V gives CDR1 SQVTM, CDR2 ANQGSEA. The V end was cut by 1 base, the J end by 2 bases, with 15 bases between. The CDR3 is 15 amino acids. The CDR3 spells CSVEGRSGDPYEQYF. In DNA form, the CDR3 reads TGCAGCGTTGAAGGACGATCGGGGGACCCCTACGAGCAGTACTTC.

This sequence joins TRBV12-3 or TRBV12-4 and TRBJ2-5, with D possibly matching TRBD1 (5 bases). The CDR3 loop spans 13 amino acids. V was cut by 3 bases and J by 3 bases, with 8 bases left in between. CDR3 nucleotides: TGTGCCAGCAGTTTCCGGACAAAAGAGACCCAGTACTTC. This translates into CASSFRTKETQYF.

V gene TRBV20-1 combines with J gene TRBJ2-5, with TRBD1 matching over 7 bases. Germline-derived CDR1 and CDR2 are DFQATT and SNEGSKA (reference sequence). V trimming: 2 bases; J trimming: 0 bases; junction bases outside the gene matches: 6. CDR3 length: 15 residues. CDR3 DNA sequence: TGCAGTGCTAGACCCGGACAGGTGAACCAAGAGACCCAGTACTTC. Amino acids: CSARPGQVNQETQYF.

This chain connects TRBV7-2 to TRBJ2-1, with TRBD1 identical over 7 bases. The V gene end was trimmed by 3 bases and the J gene end by 8 bases; junction bases not matched to a gene: 4. The CDR3 is 13 residues long. The germline gives CDR1 SGHTA, CDR2 FQGNSA. The CDR3 sequence: CASSLAQGYEQFF. The CDR3 DNA is TGTGCCAGCAGCTTGGCACAGGGGTATGAGCAGTTCTTC.

This clonotype was seen only a few times. J is TRBJ2-3 and V is TRBV25-1; D uncertain. The CDR3 length is 13 residues. V lost 2 bases and J lost 1, with 4 bases in between. Germline V gene lookup returns CDR1 MGHDK and CDR2 SYGVNS. In DNA, the CDR3 is TGTGCCAGCAGTGAACGCGGCACAGATACGCAGTATTTT. Its protein is CASSERGTDTQYF. The full variable domain, with the rest looked up from reference TRBV25-1 and TRBJ2-3, is EADIYQTPRYLVIGTGKKITLECSQTMGHDKMYWYQQDPGMELHLIHYSYGVNSTEKGDLSSESTVSRIRTEHFPLTLESARPSHTSQYLCASSERGTDTQYFGPGTRLTVL.

In this sample, this clonotype turned up once. V usage is TRBV20-1 and J usage is TRBJ1-1, with D unresolved. CDR1 DFQATT and CDR2 SNEGSKA come from the germline V gene (reference sequence). V gave up 5 bases and J gave up 9 bases, with 22 bases separating them. The CDR3 is 14 amino acids. The CDR3 nucleotides read TGCAGTGCTGGGTTTAACAGAGCCGTTCTGAAAGCTTTCTTT. It encodes CSAGFNRAVLKAFF.

This chain uses TRBV12-3 or TRBV12-4 with TRBJ2-3; 8 bases line up with TRBD1. The CDR3 is 15 amino acids. J was trimmed by 4 bases and V by 6 bases; bases with no gene match: 9. This chain's CDR3 is CASSPQGGSSDTQYF. CDR3 nucleotide sequence: TGTGCCAGCAGCCCACAGGGGGGAAGCTCAGATACGCAGTATTTT.

The chain links TRBV9 to TRBJ2-3; 8 bases line up with TRBD1. The CDR3 runs to 14 residues. CDR1 SGDLS and CDR2 YYNGEE come from the germline V gene. With V trimmed by 3 bases and J by 4 bases, 4 bases remained unmatched. CDR3 DNA: TGTGCCAGCAGCGCAGGGGGCTGGGCAGATACGCAGTATTTT. It yields the protein CASSAGGWADTQYF.

The rearrangement links TRBV7-9 to TRBJ2-2; possible D gene TRBD2, 6 bases. V lost 5 bases and J lost 4, with 14 bases in between. Germline assignment: CDR1 SEHNR and CDR2 FQNEAQ (reference sequence). The CDR3 sequence is 15 residues long. CDR3 coding DNA: TGTGCCAGCAGCCCCATGGGAGGAGCCACCGGGGAGCTGTTTTTT. It is translated as CASSPMGGATGELFF.

A single count supports this clonotype. The V call is TRBV30, the J call TRBJ1-6; 8 nucleotides match TRBD1. Germline lookup yields CDR1 GTSNPN and CDR2 SVGIG (reference sequence). Trimming cost V 3 bases and J 7 bases; bases outside gene matches: 5. The CDR3 extends over 14 amino acids. The chain's CDR3 is CAWRVTGGNSPLHF. CDR3 nucleotides: TGTGCCTGGAGGGTTACAGGGGGGAATTCACCCCTCCACTTT.

V is TRBV3-1 and J is TRBJ2-5, with 8 bases aligning to TRBD1. The CDR3 length is 14 residues. V shed 3 bases and J 2 bases; nucleotides not matched to a gene: 2. Germline V gene lookup returns CDR1 LGHDT and CDR2 YNNKEL (reference sequence). In nucleotides, the CDR3 is TGTGCCAGCAGCCAGGACAGGGCACAAGAGACCCAGTACTTC. This codes for CASSQDRAQETQYF.

This clonotype was seen more than once but under ten times. The chain joins TRBV7-6 to TRBJ2-2; no clear D. There are 12 residues in the CDR3. CDR1 SGHVS and CDR2 FNYEAQ come from the germline V gene. V lost 4 bases and J lost 5, with 5 bases in between. CDR3: CASSSFTGELFF. The DNA of the CDR3 is TGTGCCAGCAGCTCGTTTACCGGGGAGCTGTTTTTT.

The CDR3 is CASSPTGGVREAFF. In DNA, the CDR3 is TGTGCCAGCAGCCCTACAGGTGGGGTCCGAGAAGCTTTCTTT. The chain links TRBV9 to TRBJ1-1; TRBD1 is a possible D gene (5 bases). Germline CDR1 reads SGDLS; CDR2 reads YYNGEE. V was trimmed by 4 bases and J by 8 bases, leaving 18 bases between them. This CDR3 contains 14 residues.